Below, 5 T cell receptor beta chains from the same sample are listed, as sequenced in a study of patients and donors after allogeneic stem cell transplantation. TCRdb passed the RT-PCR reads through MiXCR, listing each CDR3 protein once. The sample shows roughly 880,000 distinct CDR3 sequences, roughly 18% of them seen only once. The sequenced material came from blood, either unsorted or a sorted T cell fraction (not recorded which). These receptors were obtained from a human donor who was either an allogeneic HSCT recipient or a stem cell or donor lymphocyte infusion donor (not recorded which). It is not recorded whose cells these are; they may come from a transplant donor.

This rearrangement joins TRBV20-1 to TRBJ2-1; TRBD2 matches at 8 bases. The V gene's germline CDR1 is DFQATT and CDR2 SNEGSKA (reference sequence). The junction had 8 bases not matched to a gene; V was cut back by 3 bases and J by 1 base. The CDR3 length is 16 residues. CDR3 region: CSASWGGLGSYNEQFF. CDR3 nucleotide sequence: TGCAGTGCTAGTTGGGGGGGACTAGGGTCCTACAATGAGCAGTTCTTC.

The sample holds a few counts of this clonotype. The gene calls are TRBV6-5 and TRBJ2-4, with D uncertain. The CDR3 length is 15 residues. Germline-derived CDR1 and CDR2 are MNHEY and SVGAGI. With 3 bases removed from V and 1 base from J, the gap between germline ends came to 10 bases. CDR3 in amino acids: CASSYGFAAKNIQYF. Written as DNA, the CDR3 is TGTGCCAGCAGTTATGGGTTTGCGGCCAAAAACATTCAGTACTTC.

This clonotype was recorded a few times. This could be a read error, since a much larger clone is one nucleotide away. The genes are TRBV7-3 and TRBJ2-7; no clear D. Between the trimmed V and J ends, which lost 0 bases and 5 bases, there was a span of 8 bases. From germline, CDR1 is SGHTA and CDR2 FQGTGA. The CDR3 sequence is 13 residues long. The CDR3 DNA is TGTGCCAGCAGCTTAACAGGGAACCACGAGCAGTACTTC. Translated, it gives CASSLTGNHEQYF.

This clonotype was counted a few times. The DNA of the CDR3 is TGTGCCAGCAGCTTTGACAGGGGGCAAAAGACCCAGTACTTC. Its protein is CASSFDRGQKTQYF. The chain uses TRBV7-2 and TRBJ2-5; TRBD1 agrees at 10 bases. The germline CDR1 and CDR2 sequences are SGHTA and FQGNSA. The CDR3 covers 14 residues. The junction had 4 bases not matched to a gene; V was cut back by 3 bases and J by 6 bases.

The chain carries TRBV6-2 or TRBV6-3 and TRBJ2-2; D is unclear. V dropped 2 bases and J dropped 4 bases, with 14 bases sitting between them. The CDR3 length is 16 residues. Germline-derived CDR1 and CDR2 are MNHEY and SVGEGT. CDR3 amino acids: CASSYGLASTTGELFF. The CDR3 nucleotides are TGTGCCAGCAGTTACGGGTTGGCTTCAACCACCGGGGAGCTGTTTTTT.